Below, 2 T cell receptor beta chains from the same sample are listed, as sequenced in a study of early T cells in non-severe SARS-CoV-2 infection. MiXCR, run by TCRdb on the 5' RACE reads, gives a single entry per CDR3 protein. The data show tens of thousands of distinct CDR3 sequences, with about 10% seen just once and around 15% held by the top ten. Sequenced: whole blood. These receptors were obtained from an adult who was a healthcare worker with PCR-confirmed SARS-CoV-2 infection or an uninfected control (not recorded which).

The table lists this clonotype with many counts. The genes are TRBV5-4 and TRBJ2-3; D is unresolved. The CDR3 spans 13 residues. The germline V and J ends were trimmed by 2 bases and 4 bases, with 8 bases remaining between them. Germline CDR1 and CDR2: SGHNT and YYREEE (reference sequence). CDR3 sequence (DNA): TGTGCCAGCAGCTTACGATACCCAGATACGCAGTATTTT. It specifies CASSLRYPDTQYF.

V is TRBV5-4 and J is TRBJ1-4; 7 positions agree with TRBD1. CDR1 and CDR2 from the germline V gene are SGHNT and YYREEE (reference sequence). The CDR3 contains 13 residues. The V and J ends lost 3 bases and 8 bases, in that order; junction bases with no gene match: 4. The CDR3 coding sequence is TGTGCCAGCAGCTCCAGACAGGGAGAAAAACTGTTTTTT. It is translated as CASSSRQGEKLFF.